The T cell receptor (beta chain) described here comes from a study of CD8+CD57+ T cells in acquired aplastic anemia. Overall study: When averaged, DNA from sorted CD4+ and CD8+ cells came to approximately 3 ug.

This CDR3 spans 13 amino acids. V was cut by 4 bases and J by 6 bases, with 12 bases left in between. The sample holds a few counts of this clonotype. Its antigen is unidentified. Findings of the study overall: Comparison of patients with controls identified about 27 shared CD8+ CDR3 sequences.

Patients selected for sequencing had displayed CD8+CD57+ cell expansion by flow cytometry. There was no therapy given to any patient before the blood sampling took place. According to the study, genomic DNA was the template for TCR beta VDJ and CDR3 profiling. TCRdb called the reads again in MiXCR, with one record for every CDR3 protein. Here the sample spans 400,000 to 600,000 distinct CDR3 sequences, around 30% being singletons. The clonotype originates from a human donor with aplastic anemia. The source material was sorted CD4+, CD8+, or CD8+CD57+ T cells (not recorded which) from PBMCs. V usage is TRBV12-3 or TRBV12-4 and J usage is TRBJ1-2; TRBD1 is a possible D gene (6 bases). The CDR3 loop reads CASSSGGRNGYTF. In nucleotides, the CDR3 is TGTGCCAGCAGTTCCGGGGGCCGAAATGGCTACACCTTC.